This TCR beta chain was sequenced during a study of tumor-infiltrating lymphocytes in primary liver carcinoma. Whole-study context: The patients included men and women who were aged 30 to 69 years. All lesions had stage T1-T3 N0M0 and 4.2 to 10 cm widths. Study-level results: Unsorted bulk samples meant CD4+ and CD8+ repertoires went uncompared.

Germline CDR1 is MDHEN and CDR2 is SYDVKM. Unmatched junction bases numbered 10, after V lost 8 bases and J lost 4 bases. The CDR3 runs to 16 residues. Blood RNA came from unsorted whole blood; germline DNA was also extracted. A note on this clonotype: Its target is not known.

The authors made TCR beta cDNA from around 500 ng total RNA with a constant-region primer. Slightly modified ARM-PCR with three nested multiplex PCR rounds yielded TCR beta libraries. The two initial PCR rounds, 9 to 11 cycles each, used TRBV1-TRBV30 forward and C-beta reverse primers. TCRdb reprocessed the multiplex PCR reads via MiXCR and lists one record per CDR3 protein. This sample has 300,000 to 350,000 distinct CDR3 sequences, with around 60% found just once. Sequencing was performed on peripheral blood. V and J are TRBV28 and TRBJ2-6, with TRBD1 matching over 8 bases. The receptor was derived from a middle-aged man with primary liver carcinoma and hepatitis B virus infection. The CDR3 protein is CASLKSGGLGANVLTF. In DNA, the CDR3 is TGTGCCAGCTTAAAATCAGGGGGCCTGGGGGCCAACGTCCTGACTTTC.